Each of the 3 T cell receptor beta chains below was sequenced from the same sample in a study of T cell changes during pregnancy in multiple sclerosis. Clones were read by immunoSEQ multiplex PCR, and TCRdb kept only the in-frame ones, dropping some. This table has more than 20,000 clones, 80% to 95% appearing once. The material was CD4+ T cells from peripheral blood mononuclear cells, obtained in the third trimester of pregnancy. The receptors come from a female donor with multiple sclerosis, enrolled in a pregnancy study.

V gene TRBV10-3 combines with J gene TRBJ2-3; D possibly corresponds to TRBD2 (5 bases). Germline V CDR1 and CDR2: ENHRY, SYGVKD. The V end lost 8 bases, the J end lost 1 base, and 13 bases lay between the germline ends. This CDR3 is 14 amino acids long. CDR3 amino acids: CAIQALEGTDTQYF. In DNA form, the CDR3 reads TGTGCCATCCAAGCGCTGGAGGGCACAGATACGCAGTATTTT.

This chain connects TRBV7-3 to TRBJ2-5; 12 bases line up with TRBD2. With V trimmed by 2 bases and J by 4 bases, 2 bases remained unmatched. Germline values: CDR1 SGHTA, CDR2 FQGTGA. This CDR3 comprises 15 residues. CDR3 residues: CASSLGLAGRETQYF. In DNA, the CDR3 is TGTGCCAGCAGCTTAGGACTAGCGGGGAGAGAGACCCAGTACTTC.

The rearrangement links TRBV29-1 to TRBJ2-7, with 7 nucleotides matching TRBD2. Germline loops: CDR1 SQVTM, CDR2 ANQGSEA. This CDR3 contains 13 residues. The V and J ends lost 4 bases and 4 bases, in that order; junction bases with no gene match: 7. Written as DNA, the CDR3 is TGCAGCGTTGGCCGGGACTACCCTTACGAGCAGTACTTC. Its translation: CSVGRDYPYEQYF.